This TCR beta chain was retrieved from a study of shared clonotypes between healthy human individuals. Study-wide context: Every donor yielded three CD4 naive, three CD4 memory, two CD8 naive and one CD8 memory plate.

Comments on this clone: Its antigen remains unknown.

The study's findings and limits: Naive subsets generally had larger estimated richness than memory subsets. Though the depth was large, rarefaction showed that sorted-subset sequencing was incomplete.

Sequenced by immunoSEQ multiplex PCR; TCRdb stores in-frame clones only, minus some. The repertoire includes about 2.4 million clones, more than 85% of them detected once, and roughly 0.39% sits in the top ten. This receptor was taken from a man aged 18 to 35 in good health. Some clones in this sample may be carry-over from other donors' samples. Sequenced input: naive CD4+ T cells from PBMCs. Subset here: CD45RA+ positively selected.

The CDR3 DNA sequence: TGTGCCAGCAGCCAGGACCCAGGGACAGTCTACGAGCAGTACTTC. Residues: CASSQDPGTVYEQYF. J is TRBJ2-7 and V is TRBV5-4; 7 nucleotides match TRBD1. This CDR3 spans 15 amino acids. The germline CDR1 and CDR2 sequences are SGHNT and YYREEE (reference sequence). V was clipped by 4 bases and J by 3 bases; unmatched bases: 10.